The entry below gives a single T cell receptor beta chain sequence along with its context. The data are from a study of blood T cell repertoires in COVID-19. About the study: The cDNA or gDNA used as material had been derived from T cells, B-cell-depleted T cells, or PBMCs.

This CDR3 comprises 15 residues. Germline V CDR1 and CDR2: SGDLS, YYNGEE. Trimming cost V 0 bases and J 3 bases, with 12 bases left between them. In the study's own analysis: Reference gene primer amplification gave nucleated cell count estimates. The repertoire was sequenced with immunoSEQ multiplex PCR; TCRdb's copy has only in-frame clones and lacks some. The DNA gave D and trimming, while V, J and clone size come from that table. The repertoire holds about 130,000 clones, with roughly 83% as singletons. The clonotype was recovered from a woman aged 25 to 39 who had recovered from COVID-19. The sample was peripheral blood. The chain recombines TRBV9 with TRBJ2-5, with D possibly TRBD1 on 6 matching bases. The DNA of the CDR3 is TGTGCCAGCAGCGTAGGTCCGGACAGAGAAGAGACCCAGTACTTC. Residues: CASSVGPDREETQYF.